The 32 T cell receptor beta chains below come from one sample, sequenced in a study of graft-versus-host responses after intestinal transplantation listed by TCRdb under 2021. This sample's time point label indicates: cells obtained before transplantation from donor or recipient. The protocol used for the library was the immunoSEQ multiplex PCR assay. TCRdb retrieved this table from immuneACCESS and kept in-frame rearrangements only. Not all clones are present; in checked studies, unresolved V genes account for under half, and no reason is known for the remainder. The sample yields about 88,000 clones; approximately 89% were counted once. The ten largest clones represent 0.35% of the sample. These receptors have no identified antigens. Material: unstimulated CD4+ T cells sorted from spleen or lymph node cells, obtained before transplant. These receptors were obtained from a human donor who was the organ donor for an intestinal transplant.

The rearrangement uses TRBV27 and TRBJ2-7; D might be TRBD1 (5 bases). CDR3 length: 15 residues. The germline CDR1 and CDR2 sequences are MNHEY and SMNVEV (reference sequence). V lost 3 bases, J lost 0 bases, and 12 bases lay in between. CDR3: CASSFLGANSYEQYF. Written as DNA, the CDR3 is TGTGCCAGCAGTTTTTTAGGGGCGAACTCCTACGAGCAGTACTTC.

The rearrangement joins TRBV5-1 to TRBJ1-2; TRBD1 might be the D (5 bases). Trimming cost V 0 bases and J 8 bases, with 11 bases left between them. This CDR3 comprises 13 residues. Germline V gene data show CDR1 as SGHRS and CDR2 as YFSETQ. CDR3 nucleotides: TGCGCCAGCAGCTTGGTAGGGGAAGGGGGCTACACCTTC. Residues: CASSLVGEGGYTF.

The V and J genes are TRBV4-1 and TRBJ2-6; 7 positions match TRBD2. V lost 1 base, J lost 2 bases, and 5 bases stayed unmatched. Germline-derived CDR1 and CDR2 are MGHRA and YSYEKL. The CDR3 has 17 residues. CDR3 nucleotide sequence: TGCGCCAGCAGCCAAGCGGGAGGAACCCCTGGGGCCAACGTCCTGACTTTC. Translating gives CASSQAGGTPGANVLTF.

This chain joins TRBV18 and TRBJ1-3; 8 nucleotides line up with TRBD1. This CDR3 contains 16 residues. Germline trimming cut 2 bases from V and 3 bases from J; bases unmatched to any gene: 6. Germline lookup yields CDR1 KGHSH and CDR2 LQKENI. The CDR3: CASSPADRVYGNTIYF. The CDR3 nucleotides read TGTGCCAGCTCACCAGCGGACAGGGTGTATGGAAACACCATATATTTT.

The chain employs TRBV6-1 and TRBJ1-1, with 7 bases lining up with TRBD1. The CDR3 has 13 amino acids. J lost 6 bases, V lost 6 bases, and 7 bases had no gene match. Germline V gene sequence: CDR1 MNHNS, CDR2 SASEGT. CDR3 nucleotide sequence: TGTGCCAGCAGGGTTGGGACAGCCGCTGAAGCTTTCTTT. The encoded protein is CASRVGTAAEAFF.

The rearrangement links TRBV11-1 to TRBJ2-7, with 10 bases aligning to TRBD2. With 2 bases clipped from V and 6 bases from J, the junction kept 1 base outside the gene matches. The V gene's germline CDR1 is SGHAT and CDR2 FQDESV (reference sequence). The CDR3 length is 13 residues. The CDR3 nucleotides read TGTGCCAGCAGCTTACTAGCGGGAGCCGAGCAGTACTTC. Translating it yields CASSLLAGAEQYF.

This sequence joins TRBV9 and TRBJ2-2; D gene uncertain. The CDR3 is 19 residues long. Germline V CDR1 and CDR2: SGDLS, YYNGEE. Trimming left V 3 bases short and J 2 bases short, with 23 bases between. CDR3 amino acids: CASSGDPPLRVANTGELFF. The CDR3, as DNA: TGTGCCAGCAGCGGAGACCCCCCCCTCCGGGTCGCAAACACCGGGGAGCTGTTTTTT.

This rearrangement joins TRBV29-1 to TRBJ1-1, with no clear D. CDR3 length: 12 amino acids. Germline CDR1 SQVTM, CDR2 ANQGSEA. V was shortened by 4 bases and J by 0 bases, with 6 bases between the two germline ends. As DNA, the CDR3 is TGCAGCGTTGTACAGTTGAACACTGAAGCTTTCTTT. Protein sequence: CSVVQLNTEAFF. Complete variable domain (other parts from reference TRBV29-1 and TRBJ1-1): SAVISQKPSRDICQRGTSLTIQCQVDSQVTMMFWYRQQPGQSLTLIATANQGSEATYESGFVIDKFPISRPNLTFSTLTVSNMSPEDSSIYLCSVVQLNTEAFFGQGTRLTVV.

The gene calls are TRBV7-3 and TRBJ2-5; tentatively, D is TRBD1 (6 bases). The CDR3 contains 13 residues. V lost 3 bases, J lost 7 bases, and 12 bases lay in between. Germline CDR1 reads SGHTA; CDR2 reads FQGTGA. The CDR3 spells CASSLGAPGTQYF. DNA for the CDR3: TGTGCCAGCAGCTTGGGGGCCCCCGGGACCCAGTACTTC.

V gene TRBV11-3 combines with J gene TRBJ2-5; TRBD2 matches 11 bases. Germline CDR1 and CDR2: SGHNT and YENEEA. The CDR3 has 18 residues. With V trimmed by 5 bases and J by 4 bases, 15 bases remained unmatched. CDR3 sequence (DNA): TGTGCCAGCAGCCTGGGGGGACTAGCGGATTATTGGGGAGAGACCCAGTACTTC. Amino acid sequence: CASSLGGLADYWGETQYF.

The rearrangement links TRBV28 to TRBJ2-7, with 9 positions matching TRBD2. The CDR3 is 16 amino acids. J gave up 0 bases and V 2 bases, and 5 bases lay outside the gene matches. The germline CDR1 and CDR2 sequences are MDHEN and SYDVKM. The CDR3 is CASSLGLALSSYEQYF. The CDR3 nucleotides read TGTGCCAGCAGTTTAGGACTAGCGCTGAGCTCCTACGAGCAGTACTTC.

This rearrangement joins TRBV18 to TRBJ1-2; D is perhaps TRBD1 (6 bases). With 0 bases removed from V and 4 bases from J, the gap between germline ends came to 18 bases. CDR3 size: 17 residues. Looked up from germline, CDR1 is KGHSH and CDR2 is LQKENI. The CDR3 coding sequence is TGTGCCAGCTCACCACCCCACCGTCCAACAGGGCCCTATGGCTACACCTTC. This sequence encodes CASSPPHRPTGPYGYTF. Complete variable domain (other parts from reference TRBV18 and TRBJ1-2): NAGVMQNPRHLVRRRGQEARLRCSPMKGHSHVYWYRQLPEEGLKFMVYLQKENIIDESGMPKERFSAEFPKEGPSILRIQQVVRGDSAAYFCASSPPHRPTGPYGYTFGSGTRLTVV.

V and J are TRBV14 and TRBJ1-3; D may be TRBD1 (5 bases). Trimming cost V 5 bases and J 5 bases, with 10 bases left between them. The CDR3 loop spans 13 amino acids. Germline CDR1 reads SGHDN; CDR2 reads FVKESK. CDR3 protein: CASSYNRRNTIYF. In nucleotides, the CDR3 is TGTGCCAGCAGCTACAACAGGAGAAACACCATATATTTT.

The J gene is TRBJ2-3, the V gene TRBV10-3, with 7 bases aligning to TRBD2. Germline CDR1 ENHRY, CDR2 SYGVKD. With V trimmed by 2 bases and J by 10 bases, 6 bases remained unmatched. The CDR3 runs 13 residues. Written as DNA, the CDR3 is TGTGCCATCAGTGAGGGACTAGTTTATTCGCAGTATTTT. Translation: CAISEGLVYSQYF.

The V call is TRBV30, the J call TRBJ2-5, with 7 bases aligning to TRBD2. V trimming: 4 bases; J trimming: 4 bases; junction bases outside the gene matches: 12. The CDR3 is made up of 15 amino acids. Germline assignment: CDR1 GTSNPN and CDR2 SVGIG (reference sequence). The CDR3 here is CAWNLYGRPGETQYF. DNA of the CDR3: TGTGCCTGGAATTTATACGGGAGGCCCGGAGAGACCCAGTACTTC.

The chain employs TRBV6-6 and TRBJ1-2; 10 nucleotides align to TRBD1. V gave up 6 bases and J gave up 8 bases; unmatched junction bases: 9. The V gene's germline CDR1 is MNHNY and CDR2 SVGAGI (reference sequence). CDR3 length: 14 residues. CDR3 sequence: CASSFGTGVWGYTF. CDR3 coding DNA: TGTGCCAGCAGCTTCGGGACAGGGGTATGGGGCTACACCTTC.

CDR3 sequence (DNA): TGTGCCAGTAGCCAAGCGGGAGGCTCCTACAATGAGCAGTTCTTC. It translates to CASSQAGGSYNEQFF. The chain couples TRBV19 to TRBJ2-1, with 9 bases identical to TRBD2. Germline CDR1 and CDR2: LNHDA and SQIVND (reference sequence). The CDR3 contains 15 residues. V gave up 6 bases and J gave up 0 bases; unmatched junction bases: 3.

This chain links TRBV5-1 with TRBJ2-2; 15 bases are a match to TRBD2. The germline CDR1 and CDR2 sequences are SGHRS and YFSETQ. V gave up 4 bases and J gave up 7 bases; unmatched junction bases: 5. This CDR3 is built from 16 residues. In nucleotides, the CDR3 is TGCGCCAGCAGCGGACTAGCGGGAGGGCCGGACGGGGAGCTGTTTTTT. This translates into CASSGLAGGPDGELFF.

This chain uses TRBV6-6 with TRBJ1-2, with D possibly being TRBD1 (6 bases). Germline V gene lookup returns CDR1 MNHNY and CDR2 SVGAGI (reference sequence). The CDR3 extends over 10 amino acids. Trimming stripped 6 bases from V and 7 bases from J, with 6 bases between. CDR3 in DNA: TGTGCCAGCAGACAGGGTGGCTACACCTTC. As protein: CASRQGGYTF.

This sequence joins TRBV10-1 and TRBJ2-3; tentative D call: TRBD1 (7 bases). CDR3 length equals 15 residues. Trimming stripped 8 bases from V and 1 base from J, with 16 bases between. Germline-derived CDR1 and CDR2 are WNHNN and SYGVQD (reference sequence). CDR3 sequence: CASSRTGEGTDTQYF. For the CDR3, the DNA is TGCGCCAGCTCTCGAACAGGGGAGGGCACAGATACGCAGTATTTT.

The chain carries TRBV30 and TRBJ2-4, with D possibly matching TRBD2 (5 bases). The germline V gene encodes CDR1 GTSNPN and CDR2 SVGIG (reference sequence). The V end lost 4 bases, the J end lost 8 bases, and 15 bases lay between the germline ends. The CDR3 totals 13 residues. DNA of the CDR3: TGTGCCTGGACGGGGATAGGCGGTTACATTCAGTACTTC. Protein product: CAWTGIGGYIQYF.

The chain links TRBV19 to TRBJ2-2; the match to TRBD1 covers 9 bases. Germline values: CDR1 LNHDA, CDR2 SQIVND (reference sequence). The CDR3 totals 16 residues. Trimming took 3 bases from V and 6 from J; bases not matched to a gene: 8. CDR3 amino acids: CASSMLGTGSAGELFF. The CDR3 DNA follows: TGTGCCAGTAGTATGCTCGGGACAGGGTCCGCCGGGGAGCTGTTTTTT.

This CDR3 is CASSVGSSLAYSTDTQYF. CDR3 sequence (DNA): TGTGCCAGCAGCGTAGGGTCCTCTCTAGCCTATAGCACAGATACGCAGTATTTT. This chain joins TRBV9 and TRBJ2-3; D may be TRBD2 (5 bases). This CDR3 region has 18 residues. Trimming removed 0 bases from V and 0 bases from J, with 17 bases in between. Germline V lookup: CDR1 SGDLS, CDR2 YYNGEE.

J is TRBJ1-2 and V is TRBV18; a possible D gene is TRBD1 (6 bases). There are 17 residues in the CDR3. V was shortened by 6 bases and J by 1 base, with 21 bases between the two germline ends. CDR1 and CDR2 (germline): KGHSH, LQKENI. The DNA for the CDR3 is TGTGCCAGCTCCCCTACCGTTACAGGGTCCCTTAACTATGGCTACACCTTC. This codes for CASSPTVTGSLNYGYTF.

The chain links TRBV4-1 to TRBJ2-7; 7 bases align to TRBD2. The CDR3 is 18 amino acids. The trim removed 0 bases at V and 0 bases at J, leaving 11 bases unmatched. CDR1 MGHRA and CDR2 YSYEKL come from the germline V gene. In nucleotides, the CDR3 is TGCGCCAGCAGCCAAGATGAAAGCGCCGGGACTATCTCCTACGAGCAGTACTTC. It yields the protein CASSQDESAGTISYEQYF.

J is TRBJ2-5 and V is TRBV10-1; 12 nucleotides match TRBD2. J lost 7 bases, V lost 9 bases, and 12 bases had no gene match. The CDR3 spans 15 residues. Germline V lookup: CDR1 WNHNN, CDR2 SYGVQD (reference sequence). CDR3 sequence: CARRTSGTFCGTQYF. The CDR3, as DNA: TGCGCCAGGCGGACTAGCGGGACGTTCTGCGGGACCCAGTACTTC.

The rearrangement links TRBV5-1 to TRBJ2-6; 11 positions match TRBD2. CDR1 and CDR2 from the germline V gene are SGHRS and YFSETQ. After removal of 0 bases from V and 4 bases from J, the junction contained 12 bases not matched to a gene. The CDR3 loop spans 20 amino acids. Here the CDR3 reads CASSLAPLAGGPGGANVLTF. DNA for the CDR3: TGCGCCAGCAGCTTGGCTCCCTTAGCGGGAGGGCCGGGGGGGGCCAACGTCCTGACTTTC.

J is TRBJ1-5 and V is TRBV20-1, with D unclear. From germline, CDR1 is DFQATT and CDR2 SNEGSKA (reference sequence). The CDR3 consists of 11 residues. The V end lost 0 bases, the J end lost 11 bases, and 8 bases lay between the germline ends. The chain's CDR3 is CSARDLSAQHF. The CDR3 region has the DNA TGCAGTGCTAGAGATTTATCAGCCCAGCATTTT.

The V call is TRBV28, the J call TRBJ1-5; D is perhaps TRBD1 (5 bases). CDR3 length: 17 amino acids. The germline V gene encodes CDR1 MDHEN and CDR2 SYDVKM. V was cut by 6 bases and J by 3 bases, with 21 bases left in between. The CDR3: CASSPPQGSPHNQPQHF. In DNA form, the CDR3 reads TGTGCCAGCAGCCCACCTCAGGGATCCCCACACAATCAGCCCCAGCATTTT.

The V call is TRBV11-1, the J call TRBJ2-3, with 7 bases matching TRBD1. The junction had 5 bases not matched to a gene; V was cut back by 5 bases and J by 0 bases. Germline V lookup: CDR1 SGHAT, CDR2 FQDESV (reference sequence). This CDR3 contains 15 residues. CDR3 sequence: CASSPDRVSTDTQYF. CDR3 DNA: TGTGCCAGCAGCCCCGACAGGGTTAGCACAGATACGCAGTATTTT.

V and J are TRBV10-1 and TRBJ2-2; 9 bases map to TRBD1. The V gene's germline CDR1 is WNHNN and CDR2 SYGVQD (reference sequence). The CDR3 is 15 residues long. After removal of 2 bases from V and 6 bases from J, the junction contained 4 bases not matched to a gene. The CDR3 protein is CASSERTGVAGELFF. CDR3 DNA: TGCGCCAGCAGTGAGAGGACAGGGGTTGCCGGGGAGCTGTTTTTT.

The chain links TRBV5-6 to TRBJ2-1; 9 bases align to TRBD2. This CDR3 region has 15 residues. After removal of 4 bases from V and 6 bases from J, the junction contained 8 bases not matched to a gene. Germline V gives CDR1 SGHDT, CDR2 YYEEEE. The CDR3 DNA follows: TGTGCCAGCAGCACAGCTCTAGCGGGACTCAATGAGCAGTTCTTC. Protein product: CASSTALAGLNEQFF. The full variable domain, rest sourced from reference TRBV5-6 and TRBJ2-1, is DAGVTQSPTHLIKTRGQQVTLRCSPKSGHDTVSWYQQALGQGPQFIFQYYEEEERQRGNFPDRFSGHQFPNYSSELNVNALLLGDSALYLCASSTALAGLNEQFFGPGTRLTVL.